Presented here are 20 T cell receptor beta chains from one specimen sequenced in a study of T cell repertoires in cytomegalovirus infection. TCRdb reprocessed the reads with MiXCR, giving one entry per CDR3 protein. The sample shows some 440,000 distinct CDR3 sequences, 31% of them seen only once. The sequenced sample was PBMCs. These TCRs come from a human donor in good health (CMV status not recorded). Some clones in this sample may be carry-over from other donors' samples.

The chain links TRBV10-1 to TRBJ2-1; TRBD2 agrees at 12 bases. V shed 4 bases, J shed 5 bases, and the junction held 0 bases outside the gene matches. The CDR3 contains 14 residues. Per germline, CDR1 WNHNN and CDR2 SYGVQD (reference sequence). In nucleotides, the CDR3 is TGCGCCAGCAGTGGACTAGCGGGGGACAATGAGCAGTTCTTC. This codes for CASSGLAGDNEQFF.

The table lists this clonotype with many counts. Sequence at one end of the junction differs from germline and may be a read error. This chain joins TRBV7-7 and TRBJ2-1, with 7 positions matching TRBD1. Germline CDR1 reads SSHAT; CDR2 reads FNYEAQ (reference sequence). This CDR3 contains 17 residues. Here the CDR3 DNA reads TGTGCTAGCAGCTTTCGGACAGGTATGAGCTCCTACAATGAGCAGTTCTTC. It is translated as CASSFRTGMSSYNEQFF.

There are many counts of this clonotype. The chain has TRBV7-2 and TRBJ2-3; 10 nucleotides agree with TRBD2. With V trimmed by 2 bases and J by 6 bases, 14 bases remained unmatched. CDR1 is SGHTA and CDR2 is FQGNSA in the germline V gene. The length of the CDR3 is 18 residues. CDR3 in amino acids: CASSLTRVGSGGEDTQYF. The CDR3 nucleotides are TGTGCCAGCAGCTTAACGCGTGTGGGAAGCGGGGGGGAGGATACGCAGTATTTT.

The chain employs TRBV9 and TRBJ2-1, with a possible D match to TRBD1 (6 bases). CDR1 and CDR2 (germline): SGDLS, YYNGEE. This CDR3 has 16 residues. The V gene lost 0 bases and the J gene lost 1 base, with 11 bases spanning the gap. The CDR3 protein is CASSVDTGRSYNEQFF. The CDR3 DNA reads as TGTGCCAGCAGCGTAGACACAGGGCGGTCCTACAATGAGCAGTTCTTC. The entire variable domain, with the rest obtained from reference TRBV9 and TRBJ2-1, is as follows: DSGVTQTPKHLITATGQRVTLRCSPRSGDLSVYWYQQSLDQGLQFLIQYYNGEERAKGNILERFSAQQFPDLHSELNLSSLELGDSALYFCASSVDTGRSYNEQFFGPGTRLTVL.

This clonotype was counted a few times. In nucleotides, the CDR3 is TGTGCCAGCAGTGGTGGACGAGGAGGCGGGGAGCTGTTTTTT. Encoded protein: CASSGGRGGGELFF. The chain links TRBV2 to TRBJ2-2; tentatively, D is TRBD2 (5 bases). Looked up from germline, CDR1 is SNHLY and CDR2 is FYNNEI. The CDR3 contains 14 residues. Trimming stripped 4 bases from V and 7 bases from J, with 13 bases between.

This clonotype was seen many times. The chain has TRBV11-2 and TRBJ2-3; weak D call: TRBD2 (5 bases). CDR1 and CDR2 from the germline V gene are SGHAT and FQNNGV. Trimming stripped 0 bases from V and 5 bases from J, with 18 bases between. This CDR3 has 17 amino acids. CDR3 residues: CASSLDVARQGGDTQYF. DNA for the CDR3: TGTGCCAGCAGCTTAGATGTAGCCAGACAAGGAGGAGATACGCAGTATTTT.

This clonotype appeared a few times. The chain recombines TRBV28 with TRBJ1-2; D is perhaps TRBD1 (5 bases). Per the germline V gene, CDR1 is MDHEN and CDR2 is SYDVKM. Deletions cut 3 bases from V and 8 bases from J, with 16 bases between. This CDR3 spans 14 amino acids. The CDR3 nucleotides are TGTGCCAGCAGTTTGGGGGGGGAACGTGAAGGCTACACCTTC. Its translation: CASSLGGEREGYTF.

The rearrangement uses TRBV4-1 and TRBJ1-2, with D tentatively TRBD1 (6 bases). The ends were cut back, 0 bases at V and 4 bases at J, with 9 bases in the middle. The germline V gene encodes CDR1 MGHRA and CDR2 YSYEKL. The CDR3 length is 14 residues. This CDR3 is CASSQDGQLYGYTF. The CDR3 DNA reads TGCGCCAGCAGCCAAGATGGACAGCTCTATGGCTACACCTTC.

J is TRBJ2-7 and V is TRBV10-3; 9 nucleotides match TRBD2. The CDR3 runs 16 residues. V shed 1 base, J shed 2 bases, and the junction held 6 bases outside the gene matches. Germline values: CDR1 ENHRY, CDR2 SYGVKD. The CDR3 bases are TGTGCCATCAGTGAGTGGGCGGGGGGGCAGACCTACGAGCAGTACTTC. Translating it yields CAISEWAGGQTYEQYF.

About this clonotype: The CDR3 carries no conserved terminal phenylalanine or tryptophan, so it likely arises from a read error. Here the CDR3 DNA reads TGTGCCATCAGTGAACAGGGTGGCGGGAACTATGGCTACACCGTC. This translates into CAISEQGGGNYGYTV. The rearrangement joins TRBV10-3 to TRBJ1-2; D is perhaps TRBD1 (6 bases). Trimming pared 3 bases from V and 2 bases from J, leaving 13 bases between. The CDR3 consists of 15 residues. Germline V gene sequence: CDR1 ENHRY, CDR2 SYGVKD.

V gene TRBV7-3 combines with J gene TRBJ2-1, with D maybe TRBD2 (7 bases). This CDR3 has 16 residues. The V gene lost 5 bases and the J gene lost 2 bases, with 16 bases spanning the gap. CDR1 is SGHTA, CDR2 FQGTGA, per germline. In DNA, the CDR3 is TGTGCCAGCAGCCTACGACAGGCGGGAGCCTACAATGAGCAGTTCTTC. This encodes CASSLRQAGAYNEQFF.

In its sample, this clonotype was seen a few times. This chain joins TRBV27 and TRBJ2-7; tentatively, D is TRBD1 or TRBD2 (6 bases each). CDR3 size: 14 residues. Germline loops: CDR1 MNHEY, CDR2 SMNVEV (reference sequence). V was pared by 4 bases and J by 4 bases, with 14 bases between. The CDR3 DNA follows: TGTGCCAGCAGTTCCCGCAGGGGAGGATACGAGCAGTACTTC. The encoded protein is CASSSRRGGYEQYF.

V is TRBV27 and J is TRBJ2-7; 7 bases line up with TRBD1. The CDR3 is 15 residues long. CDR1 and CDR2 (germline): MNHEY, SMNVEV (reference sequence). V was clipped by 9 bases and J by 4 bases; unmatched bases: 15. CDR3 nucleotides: TGTGCCAGTAGCCTAAATGGGGACAGAGGGTACGAGCAGTACTTC. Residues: CASSLNGDRGYEQYF.

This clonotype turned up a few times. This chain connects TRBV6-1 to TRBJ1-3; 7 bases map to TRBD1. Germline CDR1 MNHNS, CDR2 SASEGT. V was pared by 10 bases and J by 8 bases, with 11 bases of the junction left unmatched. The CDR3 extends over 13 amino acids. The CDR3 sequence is CATSGTVLDTIYF. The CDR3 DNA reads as TGTGCCACCTCCGGGACAGTACTAGACACCATATATTTT.

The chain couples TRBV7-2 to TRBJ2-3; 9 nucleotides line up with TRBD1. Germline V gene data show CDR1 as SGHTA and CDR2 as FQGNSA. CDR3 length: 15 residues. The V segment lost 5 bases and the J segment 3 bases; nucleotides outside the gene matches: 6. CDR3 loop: CASSRDRVWTDTQYF. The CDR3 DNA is TGTGCCAGCAGCCGGGACAGGGTTTGGACAGATACGCAGTATTTT. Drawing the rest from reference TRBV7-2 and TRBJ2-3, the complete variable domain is GAGVSQSPSNKVTEKGKDVELRCDPISGHTALYWYRQSLGQGLEFLIYFQGNSAPDKSGLPSDRFSAERTGGSVSTLTIQRTQQEDSAVYLCASSRDRVWTDTQYFGPGTRLTVL.

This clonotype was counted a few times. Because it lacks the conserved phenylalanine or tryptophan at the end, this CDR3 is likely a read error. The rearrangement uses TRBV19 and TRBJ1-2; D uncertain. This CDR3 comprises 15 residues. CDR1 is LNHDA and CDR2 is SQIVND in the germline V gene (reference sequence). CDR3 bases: TGTGCCAGTAGTGTAGACCGGTACTCTGGTTATGGCTACACCTTA. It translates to CASSVDRYSGYGYTL.

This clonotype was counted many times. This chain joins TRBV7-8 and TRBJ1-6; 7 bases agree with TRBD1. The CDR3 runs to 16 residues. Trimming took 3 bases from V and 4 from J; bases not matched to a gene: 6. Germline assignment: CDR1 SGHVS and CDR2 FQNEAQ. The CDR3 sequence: CASSFGRDRYNSPLHF. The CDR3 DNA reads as TGTGCCAGCAGCTTTGGACGGGACAGATATAATTCACCCCTCCACTTT.

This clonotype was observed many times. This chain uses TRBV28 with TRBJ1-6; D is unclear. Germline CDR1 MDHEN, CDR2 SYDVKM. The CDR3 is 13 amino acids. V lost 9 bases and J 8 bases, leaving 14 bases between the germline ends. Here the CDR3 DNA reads TGTGCCAGTGGTCTGTTGTCGGATTCACCCCTCCACTTT. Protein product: CASGLLSDSPLHF.

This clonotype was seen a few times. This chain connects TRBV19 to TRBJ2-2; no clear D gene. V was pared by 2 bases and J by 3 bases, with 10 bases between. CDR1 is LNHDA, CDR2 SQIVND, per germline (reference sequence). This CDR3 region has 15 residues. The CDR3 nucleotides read TGTGCCAGTAGTATAAATCGGGCACACACCGGGGAGCTGTTTTTT. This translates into CASSINRAHTGELFF.

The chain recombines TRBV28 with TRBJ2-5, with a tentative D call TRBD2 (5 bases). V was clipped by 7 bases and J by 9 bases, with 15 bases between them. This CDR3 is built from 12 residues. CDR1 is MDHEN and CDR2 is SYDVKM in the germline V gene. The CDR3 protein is CASTSGGSPQYF. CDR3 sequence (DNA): TGTGCCAGCACCTCGGGCGGGTCTCCCCAGTACTTC.